Sequencing of this TCR beta chain was carried out in a study of blood T cell repertoires in COVID-19. Study summary: Italy, Spain and the United States were the sources of the convalescent and acute COVID-19 samples.

Sequencing was performed with immunoSEQ multiplex PCR; in TCRdb, only in-frame clones are kept and a portion is missing. The sample has 270,000 or so clones, approximately 80% seen once; the top ten hold roughly 8.6%. Germline V CDR1 and CDR2: KGHSH, LQKENI. There are 15 residues in the CDR3. Trimming at V came to 6 bases and at J to 1 base, leaving 7 bases not matched to a gene. Sequenced: peripheral blood. The chain combines TRBV18 with TRBJ1-2, with 8 bases matching TRBD1. This clonotype was obtained from a human donor in a cohort sampled during active COVID-19. CDR3 loop: CASSFDRGLNYGYTF. The CDR3 DNA follows: TGTGCCAGCTCCTTCGACAGGGGCCTTAACTATGGCTACACCTTC. Together with reference TRBV18 and TRBJ1-2, the CDR3 gives the full variable domain: NAGVMQNPRHLVRRRGQEARLRCSPMKGHSHVYWYRQLPEEGLKFMVYLQKENIIDESGMPKERFSAEFPKEGPSILRIQQVVRGDSAAYFCASSFDRGLNYGYTFGSGTRLTVV.